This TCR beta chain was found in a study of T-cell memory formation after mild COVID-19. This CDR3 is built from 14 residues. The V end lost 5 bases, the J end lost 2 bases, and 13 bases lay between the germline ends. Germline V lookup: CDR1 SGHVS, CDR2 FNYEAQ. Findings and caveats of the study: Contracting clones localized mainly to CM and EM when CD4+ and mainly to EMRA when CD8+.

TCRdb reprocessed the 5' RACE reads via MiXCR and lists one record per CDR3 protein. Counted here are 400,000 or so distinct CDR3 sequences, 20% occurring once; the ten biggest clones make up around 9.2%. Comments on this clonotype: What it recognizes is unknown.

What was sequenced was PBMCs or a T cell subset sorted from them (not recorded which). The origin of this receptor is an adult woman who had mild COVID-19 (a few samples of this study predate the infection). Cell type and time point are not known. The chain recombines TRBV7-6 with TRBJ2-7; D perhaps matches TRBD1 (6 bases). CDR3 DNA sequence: TGTGCCAGCAGCCCTGGACAGTATCCCTACGAGCAGTACTTC. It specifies CASSPGQYPYEQYF.